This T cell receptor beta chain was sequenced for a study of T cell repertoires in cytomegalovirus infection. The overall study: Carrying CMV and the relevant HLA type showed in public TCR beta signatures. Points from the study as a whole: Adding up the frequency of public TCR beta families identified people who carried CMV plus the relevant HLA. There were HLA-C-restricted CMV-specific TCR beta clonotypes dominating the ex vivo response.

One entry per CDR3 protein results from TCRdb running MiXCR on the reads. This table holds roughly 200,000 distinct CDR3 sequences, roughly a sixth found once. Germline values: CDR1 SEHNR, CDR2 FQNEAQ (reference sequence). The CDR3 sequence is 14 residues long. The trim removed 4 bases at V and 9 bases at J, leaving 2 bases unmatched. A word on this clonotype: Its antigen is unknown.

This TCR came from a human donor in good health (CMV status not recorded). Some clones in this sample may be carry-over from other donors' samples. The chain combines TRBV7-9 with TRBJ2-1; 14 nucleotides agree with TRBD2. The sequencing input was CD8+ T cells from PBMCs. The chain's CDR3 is CASSSTSGGGEQFF. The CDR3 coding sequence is TGTGCCAGCAGCTCGACTAGCGGGGGGGGTGAGCAGTTCTTC.